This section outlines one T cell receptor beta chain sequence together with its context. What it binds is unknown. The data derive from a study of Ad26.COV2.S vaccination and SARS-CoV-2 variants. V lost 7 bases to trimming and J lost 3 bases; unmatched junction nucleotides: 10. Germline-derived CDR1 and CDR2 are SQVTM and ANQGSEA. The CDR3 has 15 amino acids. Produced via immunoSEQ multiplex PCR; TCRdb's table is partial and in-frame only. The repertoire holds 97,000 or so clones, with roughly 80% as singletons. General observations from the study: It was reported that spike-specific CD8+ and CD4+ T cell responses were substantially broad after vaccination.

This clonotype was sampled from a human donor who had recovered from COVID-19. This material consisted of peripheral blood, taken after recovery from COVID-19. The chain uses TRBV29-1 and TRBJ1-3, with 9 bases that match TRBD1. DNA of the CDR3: TGCAGCGCTGCCGAATTGGGACAGGGTGGAAACACCATATATTTT. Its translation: CSAAELGQGGNTIYF.